Shown below are 8 T cell receptor beta chains from a single sample sequenced in a study of CD8 T cells in ankylosing spondylitis. TCRdb re-analysed the 5' RACE reads in MiXCR, keeping a single row per CDR3 protein. The sample shows around 120,000 distinct CDR3 sequences, about an eighth of them seen only once. Sequenced sample: blood, either unsorted or a sorted T cell fraction (not recorded which). These receptors all stem from a female donor with ankylosing spondylitis or in good health (not recorded which).

This clonotype was seen repeatedly, ten times or more. CDR3 residues: CASSYTGVEQYF. The CDR3 DNA reads TGTGCCAGCAGTTACACTGGGGTCGAGCAGTACTTC. The genes are TRBV6-5 and TRBJ2-7; no firm D call. Germline-derived CDR1 and CDR2 are MNHEY and SVGAGI. The V and J ends lost 2 bases and 6 bases respectively, with 8 bases between them. There are 12 residues in the CDR3.

This clonotype was counted ten times or more. The rearrangement links TRBV20-1 to TRBJ1-5; D remains unclear. This CDR3 is built from 14 residues. The germline V gene has CDR1 DFQATT and CDR2 SNEGSKA (reference sequence). V was trimmed by 6 bases and J by 4 bases, leaving 16 bases between them. CDR3 sequence (DNA): TGCAGTGCCTACGAGGGAGACCCAAATCAGCCCCAGCATTTT. Its translation: CSAYEGDPNQPQHF.

V is TRBV20-1 and J is TRBJ2-3, with 8 bases matching TRBD2. V dropped 5 bases and J dropped 3; count of bases not matched to a gene: 7. This CDR3 is built from 14 residues. Germline V gene lookup returns CDR1 DFQATT and CDR2 SNEGSKA (reference sequence). As DNA, the CDR3 is TGCAGTGCTGAGAGCGGGAGCGGGACAGATACGCAGTATTTT. Protein product: CSAESGSGTDTQYF.

Ten or more counts support this clonotype. V gene TRBV15 combines with J gene TRBJ2-7; D is uncertain. Germline V CDR1 and CDR2: LNHNV, YYDKDF (reference sequence). Trimming pared 0 bases from V and 5 bases from J, leaving 23 bases between. The CDR3 contains 18 residues. The CDR3 coding sequence is TGTGCCACCAGCAGAGATCAGGAAGGGCTTCTCGGGTCTGACGAGCAGTACTTC. Protein: CATSRDQEGLLGSDEQYF.

This clonotype showed up many times. This chain uses TRBV10-3 with TRBJ2-7, with 13 positions matching TRBD2. Germline V gene sequence: CDR1 ENHRY, CDR2 SYGVKD. Trimming took 5 bases from V and 3 from J; bases not matched to a gene: 4. The CDR3 has 15 amino acids. Here the CDR3 reads CAISQGLAGSYEQYF. As DNA, the CDR3 is TGTGCCATCAGTCAGGGACTAGCGGGAAGCTACGAGCAGTACTTC.

In this sample, this clonotype turned up a few times. The chain carries TRBV5-1 and TRBJ2-5; D remains unclear. Germline V gene data show CDR1 as SGHRS and CDR2 as YFSETQ. The CDR3 is 11 amino acids. The V gene lost 7 bases and the J gene lost 5 bases, with 9 bases spanning the gap. For the CDR3, the DNA is TGCGCCAGCGGGGATATCGAGACCCAGTACTTC. This translates into CASGDIETQYF.

This chain uses TRBV7-8 with TRBJ1-2; D uncertain. The V gene's germline CDR1 is SGHVS and CDR2 FQNEAQ. The CDR3 is 17 residues long. With 8 bases removed from V and 6 bases from J, the gap between germline ends came to 28 bases. The DNA of the CDR3 is TGTGCCAGCGCCCCTCGATCAAGAGCGGGAGGGAGCGATGGCTACACCTTC. This encodes CASAPRSRAGGSDGYTF.

In its sample, this clonotype was seen many times. The rearrangement joins TRBV20-1 to TRBJ2-1, with D tentatively TRBD2 (5 bases). The CDR3 has 16 residues. CDR1 and CDR2 from the germline V gene are DFQATT and SNEGSKA (reference sequence). The ends were cut back, 2 bases at V and 4 bases at J, with 18 bases in the middle. CDR3 amino acids: CSARPSTSADYNEQFF. As DNA, the CDR3 is TGCAGTGCTAGACCCTCTACTAGTGCCGATTACAATGAGCAGTTCTTC.